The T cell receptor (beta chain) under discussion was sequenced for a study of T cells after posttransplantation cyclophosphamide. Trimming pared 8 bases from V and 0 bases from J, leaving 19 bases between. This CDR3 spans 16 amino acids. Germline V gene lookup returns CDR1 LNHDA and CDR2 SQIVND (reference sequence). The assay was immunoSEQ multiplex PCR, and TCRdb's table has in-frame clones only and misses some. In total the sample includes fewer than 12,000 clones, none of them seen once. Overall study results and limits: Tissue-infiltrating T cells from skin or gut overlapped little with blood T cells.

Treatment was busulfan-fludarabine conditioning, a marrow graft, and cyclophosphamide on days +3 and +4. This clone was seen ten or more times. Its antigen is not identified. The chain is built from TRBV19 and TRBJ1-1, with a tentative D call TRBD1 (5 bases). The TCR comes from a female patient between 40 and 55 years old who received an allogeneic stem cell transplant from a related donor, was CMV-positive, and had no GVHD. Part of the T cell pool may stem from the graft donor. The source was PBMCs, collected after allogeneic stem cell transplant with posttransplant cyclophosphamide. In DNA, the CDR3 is TGTGCCAGTCGCCAAAAGCCCGGAGGGGTGAACACTGAAGCTTTCTTT. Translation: CASRQKPGGVNTEAFF.